This T cell receptor beta chain is drawn from a study of blood T cell repertoires in COVID-19. Study-level background: Both acute and convalescent COVID-19 samples were obtained from the United States, Italy and Spain. T cells, B-cell-depleted T cells, or PBMCs supplied cDNA or gDNA.

Libraries were prepared by immunoSEQ multiplex PCR; TCRdb keeps only in-frame clonotypes and omits some of them. The sample has some 150,000 clones; around 85% are singletons. With 3 bases clipped from V and 4 bases from J, the junction kept 5 bases outside the gene matches. The germline V gene encodes CDR1 LNHNV and CDR2 YYDKDF (reference sequence). This CDR3 has 16 residues. This clone was found once. In Cohort 3, a recovered donor had either two negative PCRs, clearance, or symptom resolution. J is TRBJ2-5 and V is TRBV15; 13 positions agree with TRBD2. This sequence was found in a woman in her thirties or forties who had recovered from COVID-19. The sample comprised PBMCs or T cells enriched from blood (not recorded which). CDR3 in amino acids: CATSSRTSGGSETQYF. As DNA, the CDR3 is TGTGCCACCAGCAGCCGGACTAGCGGGGGATCAGAGACCCAGTACTTC.